These 24 T cell receptor beta chains were sequenced from one sample in a study of control samples from healthy donors and cancer patients (TCRdb year 2020). The library was built by means of the immunoSEQ multiplex PCR assay. The table comes from immuneACCESS by way of TCRdb, which keeps in-frame sequences with V and J called. Part of the clones is missing from these tables; in studies checked, under half for an unresolved V gene and the rest for unknown reasons. For this sample there are 150,000 or so clones; 93% appear just once. The top ten clones comprise around 2.5% of the sample. Input material: blood. Receptors were obtained from a man in his fifties in good health.

A word on this clone: Other DNA sequences in the same sample also yield this CDR3. The CDR3 coding sequence is TGCGCCAGCAGAAGGACTAGCGGGAGCACAGATACGCAGTATTTT. Protein sequence: CASRRTSGSTDTQYF. V and J are TRBV5-1 and TRBJ2-3; 11 positions match TRBD2. The V segment lost 5 bases and the J segment 0 bases; nucleotides outside the gene matches: 2. Germline assignment: CDR1 SGHRS and CDR2 YFSETQ. The CDR3 is made up of 15 amino acids.

In DNA form, the CDR3 reads TGTGCCAGCAGCTCGAGCGGGACCTCCTACAATGAGCAGTTCTTC. Its translation is CASSSSGTSYNEQFF. The chain links TRBV9 to TRBJ2-1; 7 nucleotides align to TRBD2. The ends lost 4 bases at V and 0 bases at J; junction bases unmatched: 4. Germline CDR1 SGDLS, CDR2 YYNGEE. The CDR3 has 15 amino acids.

The chain joins TRBV3-1 (or the pseudogene TRBV3-2) to TRBJ1-5; 7 bases match TRBD1. The V segment lost 5 bases and the J segment 0 bases; nucleotides outside the gene matches: 13. CDR3 length: 18 residues. CDR1 and CDR2 from the germline V gene are LGHDT and YNNKEL (reference sequence). CDR3 nucleotides: TGTGCCAGCAGCAAACAGGGGTGGGGGATATATAGCAATCAGCCCCAGCATTTT. This codes for CASSKQGWGIYSNQPQHF.

This chain joins TRBV6-1 and TRBJ2-3; maybe TRBD1 (5 bases). The CDR3 has 15 residues. CDR1 MNHNS and CDR2 SASEGT come from the germline V gene. The V gene lost 1 base and the J gene lost 0 bases, with 8 bases spanning the gap. The CDR3 nucleotides read TGTGCCAGCAGTGAAGTGGGGCCTAGCACAGATACGCAGTATTTT. Translation: CASSEVGPSTDTQYF.

The V gene is TRBV27, the J gene TRBJ2-3; the D call may be TRBD1 or TRBD2 (5 bases each). Deletions cut 5 bases from V and 1 base from J, with 10 bases between. CDR3 length equals 14 residues. Germline V lookup: CDR1 MNHEY, CDR2 SMNVEV (reference sequence). CDR3 nucleotides: TGTGCCAGCAGTCTGGGGACGGGCACAGATACGCAGTATTTT. This gives the protein CASSLGTGTDTQYF.

The chain recombines TRBV5-1 with TRBJ1-5; D is unclear. The CDR3 runs 15 residues. Per germline, CDR1 SGHRS and CDR2 YFSETQ. V was pared by 2 bases and J by 1 base, with 10 bases between. CDR3 sequence: CASSLGGESNQPQHF. The CDR3, as DNA: TGCGCCAGCAGCTTAGGTGGGGAAAGCAATCAGCCCCAGCATTTT.

CDR3 region: CASSPLDRGYFPRSYEQYF. CDR3 in DNA: TGTGCCAGCAGTCCGCTTGACAGGGGGTACTTTCCCCGCTCCTACGAGCAGTACTTC. The V and J genes are TRBV27 and TRBJ2-7, with 9 nucleotides matching TRBD1. The CDR3 contains 19 residues. Looked up from germline, CDR1 is MNHEY and CDR2 is SMNVEV (reference sequence). V trimming: 5 bases; J trimming: 0 bases; junction bases outside the gene matches: 17.

The chain carries TRBV19 and TRBJ1-1; D perhaps matches TRBD1 (6 bases). Trimming stripped 0 bases from V and 5 bases from J, with 13 bases between. Germline V lookup: CDR1 LNHDA, CDR2 SQIVND (reference sequence). This CDR3 spans 15 amino acids. The CDR3: CASSIEGRGRTEAFF. DNA of the CDR3: TGTGCCAGTAGTATAGAGGGCAGGGGAAGGACTGAAGCTTTCTTT.

The gene calls are TRBV5-6 and TRBJ2-7, with 8 nucleotides matching TRBD1. CDR1 is SGHDT and CDR2 is YYEEEE in the germline V gene. The V segment lost 2 bases and the J segment 2 bases; nucleotides outside the gene matches: 3. The CDR3 loop spans 14 amino acids. Here the CDR3 reads CASSFGQGTYEQYF. The CDR3 nucleotides are TGTGCCAGCAGCTTCGGACAGGGTACCTACGAGCAGTACTTC.

The genes are TRBV30 and TRBJ1-2; weak D call: TRBD1 (5 bases). This CDR3 contains 16 residues. V was clipped by 3 bases and J by 4 bases, with 21 bases between them. Germline CDR1 and CDR2: GTSNPN and SVGIG (reference sequence). The CDR3 sequence is CAWRLYGRDFLYGYTF. The DNA of the CDR3 is TGTGCCTGGAGACTATACGGCAGGGACTTCCTCTATGGCTACACCTTC.

The chain uses TRBV6-5 and TRBJ1-6, with unresolved D. The germline gives CDR1 MNHEY, CDR2 SVGAGI. This CDR3 is 11 amino acids long. The germline V and J ends were trimmed by 5 bases and 7 bases, with 3 bases remaining between them. The CDR3 region has the DNA TGTGCCAGCAGTCAAAATTCACCCCTCCACTTT. Its translation is CASSQNSPLHF.

This chain joins TRBV4-1 and TRBJ2-5, with 14 bases fitting TRBD2. This CDR3 is built from 17 residues. Germline loops: CDR1 MGHRA, CDR2 YSYEKL. The J segment lost 5 bases and the V segment lost 4 bases, leaving 9 bases of the junction unmatched. This CDR3 is CASSLPGLAGVGETQYF. DNA of the CDR3: TGCGCCAGCAGCCTTCCGGGACTAGCGGGAGTTGGGGAGACCCAGTACTTC.

This clone was observed a single time. This chain connects TRBV24-1 to TRBJ2-5, with 7 nucleotides matching TRBD2. CDR1 is KGHDR, CDR2 SFDVKD, per germline. V was clipped by 2 bases and J by 3 bases; unmatched bases: 8. This CDR3 has 16 amino acids. For the CDR3, the DNA is TGTGCCACCAGTGATTCCAGCGGGATAGCAAAAGAGACCCAGTACTTC. This sequence encodes CATSDSSGIAKETQYF.

V and J are TRBV5-1 and TRBJ2-7; D assignment may be TRBD1 or TRBD2 (5 bases each). Germline V gene data show CDR1 as SGHRS and CDR2 as YFSETQ. The V and J ends lost 0 bases and 0 bases respectively, with 10 bases between them. CDR3 size: 15 residues. This CDR3 reads CASSLEPGSSYEQYF. DNA for the CDR3: TGCGCCAGCAGCTTGGAACCAGGGAGCTCCTACGAGCAGTACTTC.

This sequence joins TRBV7-9 and TRBJ2-2; 7 bases are shared with TRBD1. Germline CDR1 is SEHNR and CDR2 is FQNEAQ (reference sequence). This CDR3 comprises 14 residues. J was trimmed by 11 bases and V by 1 base; bases with no gene match: 7. The CDR3 nucleotides are TGTGCCAGCAGCTTAGGCCGGTGGGACAGCGAGCTGTTTTTT. It yields the protein CASSLGRWDSELFF.

This rearrangement joins TRBV11-3 to TRBJ2-1; 8 bases match TRBD2. With V trimmed by 0 bases and J by 1 base, 2 bases remained unmatched. Looked up from germline, CDR1 is SGHNT and CDR2 is YENEEA. This CDR3 is built from 16 residues. Here the CDR3 DNA reads TGTGCCAGCAGCTTAGAGGCTAGCGGGTCCTACAATGAGCAGTTCTTC. It translates to CASSLEASGSYNEQFF.

This chain links TRBV29-1 with TRBJ2-5; D not resolved. V was pared by 6 bases and J by 5 bases, with 10 bases between. The germline gives CDR1 SQVTM, CDR2 ANQGSEA. The CDR3 runs 11 residues. CDR3 DNA sequence: TGCAGCGTCGAGCCTGGGGAGACCCAGTACTTC. Translated: CSVEPGETQYF.

The rearrangement links TRBV7-3 to TRBJ2-3; 10 nucleotides agree with TRBD2. The germline V gene encodes CDR1 SGHTA and CDR2 FQGTGA. Trimming removed 3 bases from V and 6 bases from J; junction bases left unmatched: 3. The CDR3 runs 14 residues. CDR3 DNA sequence: TGTGCCAGCAGCTTTACTAGCGGGACCGATACGCAGTATTTT. This codes for CASSFTSGTDTQYF. The whole variable domain, filled in from reference TRBV7-3 and TRBJ2-3, reads GAGVSQTPSNKVTEKGKYVELRCDPISGHTALYWYRQSLGQGPEFLIYFQGTGAADDSGLPNDRFFAVRPEGSVSTLKIQRTERGDSAVYLCASSFTSGTDTQYFGPGTRLTVL.

This clone has a single count. J is TRBJ1-2 and V is TRBV19; D unresolved. V lost 3 bases to trimming and J lost 4 bases, with 6 bases between them. Germline-derived CDR1 and CDR2 are LNHDA and SQIVND (reference sequence). The CDR3 contains 12 residues. CDR3 in amino acids: CASSIRTYGYTF. DNA for the CDR3: TGTGCCAGTAGTATCAGGACCTATGGCTACACCTTC.

V and J are TRBV7-2 and TRBJ2-5; TRBD2 matches 13 bases. This CDR3 is 15 amino acids long. V shed 2 bases and J 4 bases; nucleotides not matched to a gene: 1. CDR1 and CDR2 from the germline V gene are SGHTA and FQGNSA. This chain's CDR3 is CASSLTSGRVETQYF. CDR3 bases: TGTGCCAGCAGCTTAACTAGCGGGAGGGTAGAGACCCAGTACTTC.

The CDR3 is CASSAPGQGKHEQYF. The DNA of the CDR3 is TGTGCCAGCAGCGCCCCGGGACAGGGAAAACACGAGCAGTACTTC. The chain carries TRBV11-2 and TRBJ2-7, with 9 bases that match TRBD1. Germline-derived CDR1 and CDR2 are SGHAT and FQNNGV. V was pared by 5 bases and J by 5 bases, with 10 bases of the junction left unmatched. The CDR3 spans 15 residues.

V is TRBV10-2 and J is TRBJ2-7; 11 bases map to TRBD2. The CDR3 has 16 residues. V lost 6 bases, J lost 3 bases, and 10 bases stayed unmatched. Germline assignment: CDR1 WSHSY and CDR2 SAAADI. The CDR3 loop is CASRPGTSGDLYEQYF. CDR3 sequence (DNA): TGCGCCAGCAGACCCGGGACTAGCGGAGACCTCTACGAGCAGTACTTC.

Note on this clone: Other DNA sequences from this sample encode an identical CDR3 as well. V gene TRBV28 combines with J gene TRBJ1-1; maybe TRBD1 (5 bases). The CDR3 runs to 13 residues. CDR1 and CDR2 from the germline V gene are MDHEN and SYDVKM. V was clipped by 1 base and J by 5 bases, with 8 bases between them. In DNA form, the CDR3 reads TGTGCCAGCAGTTTATTGGGGGGTACTGAAGCTTTCTTT. Amino acid sequence: CASSLLGGTEAFF.

The count of this clone is one. The chain carries TRBV4-2 and TRBJ2-7, with 11 nucleotides matching TRBD2. Germline lookup yields CDR1 LGHNA and CDR2 YNFKEQ. Trimming removed 3 bases from V and 0 bases from J; junction bases left unmatched: 1. The CDR3 has 15 residues. CDR3 DNA: TGTGCCAGCAGCCAGACTAGCGGGAACTCCTACGAGCAGTACTTC. This sequence encodes CASSQTSGNSYEQYF.